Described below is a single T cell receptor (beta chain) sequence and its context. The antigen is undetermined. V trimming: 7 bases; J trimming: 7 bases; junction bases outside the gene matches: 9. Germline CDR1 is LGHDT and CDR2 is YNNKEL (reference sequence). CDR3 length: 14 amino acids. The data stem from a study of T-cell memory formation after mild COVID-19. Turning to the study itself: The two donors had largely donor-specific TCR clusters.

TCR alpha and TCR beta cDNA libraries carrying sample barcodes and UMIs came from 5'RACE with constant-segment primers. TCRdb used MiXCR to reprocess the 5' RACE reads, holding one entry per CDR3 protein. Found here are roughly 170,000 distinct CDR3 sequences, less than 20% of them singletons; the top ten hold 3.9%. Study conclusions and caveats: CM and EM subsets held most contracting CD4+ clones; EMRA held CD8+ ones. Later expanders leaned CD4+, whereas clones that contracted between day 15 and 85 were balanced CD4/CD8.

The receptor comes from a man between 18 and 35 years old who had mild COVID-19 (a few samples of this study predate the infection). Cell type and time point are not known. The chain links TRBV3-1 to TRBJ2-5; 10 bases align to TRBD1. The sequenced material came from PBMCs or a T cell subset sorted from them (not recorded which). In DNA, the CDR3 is TGTGCCAGCATTAGACAGGGGGCTAGTGGGACCCAGTACTTC. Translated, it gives CASIRQGASGTQYF.